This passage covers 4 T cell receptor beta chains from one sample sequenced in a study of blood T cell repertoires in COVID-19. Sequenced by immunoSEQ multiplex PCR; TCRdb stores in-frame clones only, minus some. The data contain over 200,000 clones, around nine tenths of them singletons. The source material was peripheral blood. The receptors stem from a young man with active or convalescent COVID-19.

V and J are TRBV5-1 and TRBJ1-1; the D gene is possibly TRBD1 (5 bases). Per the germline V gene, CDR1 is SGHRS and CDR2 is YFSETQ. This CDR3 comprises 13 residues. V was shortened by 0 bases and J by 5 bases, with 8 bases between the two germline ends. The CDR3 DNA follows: TGCGCCAGCAGCTTGGAGGGGTTAACTGAAGCTTTCTTT. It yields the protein CASSLEGLTEAFF.

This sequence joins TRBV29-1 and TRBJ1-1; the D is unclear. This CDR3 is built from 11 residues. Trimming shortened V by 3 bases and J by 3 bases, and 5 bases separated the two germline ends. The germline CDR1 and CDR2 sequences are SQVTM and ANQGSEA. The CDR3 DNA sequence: TGCAGCGTTGACCTCTACACTGAAGCTTTCTTT. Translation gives CSVDLYTEAFF.

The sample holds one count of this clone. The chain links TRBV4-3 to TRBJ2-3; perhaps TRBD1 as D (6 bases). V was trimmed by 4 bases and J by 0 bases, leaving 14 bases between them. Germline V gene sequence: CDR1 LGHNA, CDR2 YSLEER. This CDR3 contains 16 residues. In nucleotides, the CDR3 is TGCGCCAGCAGCCTCGGGACACGCAGTAGCACAGATACGCAGTATTTT. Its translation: CASSLGTRSSTDTQYF.

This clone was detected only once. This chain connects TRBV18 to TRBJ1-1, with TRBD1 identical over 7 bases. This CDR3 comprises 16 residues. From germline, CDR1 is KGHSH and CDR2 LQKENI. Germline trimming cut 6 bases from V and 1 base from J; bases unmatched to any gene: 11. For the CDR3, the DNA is TGTGCCAGCTCCTATGCGACAGGGCGAGGGAACACTGAAGCTTTCTTT. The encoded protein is CASSYATGRGNTEAFF.